The 13 T cell receptor beta chains given below trace back to one sample, sequenced in a study of blood T cell repertoires in COVID-19 (dated by TCRdb to the early 2020s). The method behind the library was the immunoSEQ multiplex PCR assay. TCRdb's version of the immuneACCESS table is confined to in-frame rearrangements and falls short of the full clone set. An unresolved V gene accounts for under half of the shortfall where checked; the remainder is of unknown origin. The sample profile shows a few hundred thousand clones; approximately 93% of them were found once. The ten largest make up roughly 0.86% of the sample. Sequenced input: PBMCs or T cells enriched from blood (not recorded which). These receptors were collected from a woman aged 40 to 49 who had been exposed to COVID-19.

This chain uses TRBV7-2 with TRBJ2-7, with TRBD1 identical over 7 bases. Germline-derived CDR1 and CDR2 are SGHTA and FQGNSA. J gave up 0 bases and V 5 bases, and 4 bases lay outside the gene matches. The CDR3 totals 14 residues. The CDR3 region has the DNA TGTGCCAGCAGCGGACAGGTTAGCTCCTACGAGCAGTACTTC. This gives the protein CASSGQVSSYEQYF.

The gene calls are TRBV28 and TRBJ1-6; 7 bases fit TRBD1. The V segment lost 6 bases and the J segment 7 bases; nucleotides outside the gene matches: 6. CDR3 length equals 14 residues. In germline, CDR1 is MDHEN, CDR2 SYDVKM. The CDR3 reads CASRRQGGNSPLHF. CDR3 coding DNA: TGTGCCAGCAGGCGACAGGGAGGAAATTCACCCCTCCACTTT.

The J gene is TRBJ1-1, the V gene TRBV14; no definite D call. The germline V gene has CDR1 SGHDN and CDR2 FVKESK. V was pared by 1 base and J by 5 bases, with 14 bases between. The CDR3 is 15 amino acids. The CDR3 spells CASSQVSSGRTEAFF. CDR3 nucleotide sequence: TGTGCCAGCAGCCAAGTGAGTTCCGGGAGAACTGAAGCTTTCTTT.

The chain is built from TRBV24-1 and TRBJ2-3; 9 bases are shared with TRBD2. The V segment lost 3 bases and the J segment 2 bases; nucleotides outside the gene matches: 5. Germline CDR1 reads KGHDR; CDR2 reads SFDVKD. This CDR3 comprises 16 residues. As DNA, the CDR3 is TGTGCCACCAGTGATCCCAGCGGGGGGCCCACAGATACGCAGTATTTT. Translating gives CATSDPSGGPTDTQYF.

The chain is built from TRBV7-2 and TRBJ1-2, with TRBD1 matching 9 bases. This CDR3 spans 15 amino acids. CDR1 is SGHTA, CDR2 FQGNSA, per germline. J lost 4 bases, V lost 3 bases, and 6 bases had no gene match. The CDR3 DNA is TGTGCCAGCAGCTTTGTACAGGGGGCTAGCTATGGCTACACCTTC. This gives the protein CASSFVQGASYGYTF.

V gene TRBV7-8 combines with J gene TRBJ1-2, with 9 nucleotides matching TRBD1. V was pared by 3 bases and J by 12 bases, with 5 bases of the junction left unmatched. CDR1 and CDR2 (germline): SGHVS, FQNEAQ. This CDR3 region has 12 residues. The DNA for the CDR3 is TGTGCCAGCAGCTTCCGGACAGGGGAAAACACCTTC. Encoded protein: CASSFRTGENTF.

Details on this clone: This specimen includes other DNA sequences encoding the same CDR3. V usage is TRBV24-1 and J usage is TRBJ1-3; no clear D. The CDR3 length is 13 residues. V lost 5 bases and J 1 base, leaving 5 bases between the germline ends. CDR1 is KGHDR, CDR2 SFDVKD, per germline. The CDR3 sequence: CATSAGSGNTIYF. CDR3 DNA: TGTGCCACCAGTGCAGGTTCTGGAAACACCATATATTTT.

The V gene is TRBV5-1, the J gene TRBJ1-2; D gene uncertain. The V gene's germline CDR1 is SGHRS and CDR2 YFSETQ. This CDR3 comprises 15 residues. The V end was cut by 2 bases, the J end by 2 bases, with 13 bases between. CDR3: CASSFGGSENYGYTF. As DNA, the CDR3 is TGCGCCAGCAGCTTTGGCGGCAGCGAAAACTATGGCTACACCTTC. The complete variable domain, with remaining parts taken from reference TRBV5-1 and TRBJ1-2, reads KAGVTQTPRYLIKTRGQQVTLSCSPISGHRSVSWYQQTPGQGLQFLFEYFSETQRNKGNFPGRFSGRQFSNSRSEMNVSTLELGDSALYLCASSFGGSENYGYTFGSGTRLTVV.

The chain carries TRBV5-6 and TRBJ1-1, with 7 bases aligning to TRBD1. V lost 1 base, J lost 0 bases, and 6 bases stayed unmatched. The CDR3 extends over 16 amino acids. The V gene's germline CDR1 is SGHDT and CDR2 YYEEEE. CDR3 sequence (DNA): TGTGCCAGCAGCTTGCCTCCTGACAGGGTGAACACTGAAGCTTTCTTT. Translating it yields CASSLPPDRVNTEAFF. Using reference TRBV5-6 and TRBJ1-1 for the parts outside the CDR3, the full variable domain is DAGVTQSPTHLIKTRGQQVTLRCSPKSGHDTVSWYQQALGQGPQFIFQYYEEEERQRGNFPDRFSGHQFPNYSSELNVNALLLGDSALYLCASSLPPDRVNTEAFFGQGTRLTVV.

The chain links TRBV2 to TRBJ2-5; D perhaps matches TRBD2 (7 bases). Germline-derived CDR1 and CDR2 are SNHLY and FYNNEI. The CDR3 is made up of 15 amino acids. V lost 6 bases to trimming and J lost 5 bases, with 19 bases between them. The CDR3 DNA reads TGTGCCAGCAGCGAGAACGGGGGGCCTCAGGAGACCCAGTACTTC. It specifies CASSENGGPQETQYF.

The chain is built from TRBV5-4 and TRBJ2-3; 14 bases line up with TRBD2. V was clipped by 3 bases and J by 1 base; unmatched bases: 1. The CDR3 extends over 16 amino acids. The germline gives CDR1 SGHNT, CDR2 YYREEE (reference sequence). The CDR3 coding sequence is TGTGCCAGCAGCTGGGGACTAGCGGGGGGCACAGATACGCAGTATTTT. The encoded protein is CASSWGLAGGTDTQYF.

The V gene is TRBV5-1, the J gene TRBJ1-1; possibly TRBD1 for D (6 bases). Germline assignment: CDR1 SGHRS and CDR2 YFSETQ. The CDR3 consists of 14 residues. The germline V and J ends were trimmed by 5 bases and 1 base, with 12 bases remaining between them. CDR3 in DNA: TGCGCCAGCAGGGTTGGACAGACGAACACTGAAGCTTTCTTT. This translates into CASRVGQTNTEAFF.

The V and J genes are TRBV3-1 (or the pseudogene TRBV3-2) and TRBJ2-4; D gene unclear. Germline loops: CDR1 LGHDT, CDR2 YNNKEL (reference sequence). V was shortened by 3 bases and J by 0 bases, with 6 bases between the two germline ends. The CDR3 consists of 14 residues. CDR3 sequence (DNA): TGTGCCAGCAGCCAGCGTTTAGCCAAAAACATTCAGTACTTC. Its translation: CASSQRLAKNIQYF.